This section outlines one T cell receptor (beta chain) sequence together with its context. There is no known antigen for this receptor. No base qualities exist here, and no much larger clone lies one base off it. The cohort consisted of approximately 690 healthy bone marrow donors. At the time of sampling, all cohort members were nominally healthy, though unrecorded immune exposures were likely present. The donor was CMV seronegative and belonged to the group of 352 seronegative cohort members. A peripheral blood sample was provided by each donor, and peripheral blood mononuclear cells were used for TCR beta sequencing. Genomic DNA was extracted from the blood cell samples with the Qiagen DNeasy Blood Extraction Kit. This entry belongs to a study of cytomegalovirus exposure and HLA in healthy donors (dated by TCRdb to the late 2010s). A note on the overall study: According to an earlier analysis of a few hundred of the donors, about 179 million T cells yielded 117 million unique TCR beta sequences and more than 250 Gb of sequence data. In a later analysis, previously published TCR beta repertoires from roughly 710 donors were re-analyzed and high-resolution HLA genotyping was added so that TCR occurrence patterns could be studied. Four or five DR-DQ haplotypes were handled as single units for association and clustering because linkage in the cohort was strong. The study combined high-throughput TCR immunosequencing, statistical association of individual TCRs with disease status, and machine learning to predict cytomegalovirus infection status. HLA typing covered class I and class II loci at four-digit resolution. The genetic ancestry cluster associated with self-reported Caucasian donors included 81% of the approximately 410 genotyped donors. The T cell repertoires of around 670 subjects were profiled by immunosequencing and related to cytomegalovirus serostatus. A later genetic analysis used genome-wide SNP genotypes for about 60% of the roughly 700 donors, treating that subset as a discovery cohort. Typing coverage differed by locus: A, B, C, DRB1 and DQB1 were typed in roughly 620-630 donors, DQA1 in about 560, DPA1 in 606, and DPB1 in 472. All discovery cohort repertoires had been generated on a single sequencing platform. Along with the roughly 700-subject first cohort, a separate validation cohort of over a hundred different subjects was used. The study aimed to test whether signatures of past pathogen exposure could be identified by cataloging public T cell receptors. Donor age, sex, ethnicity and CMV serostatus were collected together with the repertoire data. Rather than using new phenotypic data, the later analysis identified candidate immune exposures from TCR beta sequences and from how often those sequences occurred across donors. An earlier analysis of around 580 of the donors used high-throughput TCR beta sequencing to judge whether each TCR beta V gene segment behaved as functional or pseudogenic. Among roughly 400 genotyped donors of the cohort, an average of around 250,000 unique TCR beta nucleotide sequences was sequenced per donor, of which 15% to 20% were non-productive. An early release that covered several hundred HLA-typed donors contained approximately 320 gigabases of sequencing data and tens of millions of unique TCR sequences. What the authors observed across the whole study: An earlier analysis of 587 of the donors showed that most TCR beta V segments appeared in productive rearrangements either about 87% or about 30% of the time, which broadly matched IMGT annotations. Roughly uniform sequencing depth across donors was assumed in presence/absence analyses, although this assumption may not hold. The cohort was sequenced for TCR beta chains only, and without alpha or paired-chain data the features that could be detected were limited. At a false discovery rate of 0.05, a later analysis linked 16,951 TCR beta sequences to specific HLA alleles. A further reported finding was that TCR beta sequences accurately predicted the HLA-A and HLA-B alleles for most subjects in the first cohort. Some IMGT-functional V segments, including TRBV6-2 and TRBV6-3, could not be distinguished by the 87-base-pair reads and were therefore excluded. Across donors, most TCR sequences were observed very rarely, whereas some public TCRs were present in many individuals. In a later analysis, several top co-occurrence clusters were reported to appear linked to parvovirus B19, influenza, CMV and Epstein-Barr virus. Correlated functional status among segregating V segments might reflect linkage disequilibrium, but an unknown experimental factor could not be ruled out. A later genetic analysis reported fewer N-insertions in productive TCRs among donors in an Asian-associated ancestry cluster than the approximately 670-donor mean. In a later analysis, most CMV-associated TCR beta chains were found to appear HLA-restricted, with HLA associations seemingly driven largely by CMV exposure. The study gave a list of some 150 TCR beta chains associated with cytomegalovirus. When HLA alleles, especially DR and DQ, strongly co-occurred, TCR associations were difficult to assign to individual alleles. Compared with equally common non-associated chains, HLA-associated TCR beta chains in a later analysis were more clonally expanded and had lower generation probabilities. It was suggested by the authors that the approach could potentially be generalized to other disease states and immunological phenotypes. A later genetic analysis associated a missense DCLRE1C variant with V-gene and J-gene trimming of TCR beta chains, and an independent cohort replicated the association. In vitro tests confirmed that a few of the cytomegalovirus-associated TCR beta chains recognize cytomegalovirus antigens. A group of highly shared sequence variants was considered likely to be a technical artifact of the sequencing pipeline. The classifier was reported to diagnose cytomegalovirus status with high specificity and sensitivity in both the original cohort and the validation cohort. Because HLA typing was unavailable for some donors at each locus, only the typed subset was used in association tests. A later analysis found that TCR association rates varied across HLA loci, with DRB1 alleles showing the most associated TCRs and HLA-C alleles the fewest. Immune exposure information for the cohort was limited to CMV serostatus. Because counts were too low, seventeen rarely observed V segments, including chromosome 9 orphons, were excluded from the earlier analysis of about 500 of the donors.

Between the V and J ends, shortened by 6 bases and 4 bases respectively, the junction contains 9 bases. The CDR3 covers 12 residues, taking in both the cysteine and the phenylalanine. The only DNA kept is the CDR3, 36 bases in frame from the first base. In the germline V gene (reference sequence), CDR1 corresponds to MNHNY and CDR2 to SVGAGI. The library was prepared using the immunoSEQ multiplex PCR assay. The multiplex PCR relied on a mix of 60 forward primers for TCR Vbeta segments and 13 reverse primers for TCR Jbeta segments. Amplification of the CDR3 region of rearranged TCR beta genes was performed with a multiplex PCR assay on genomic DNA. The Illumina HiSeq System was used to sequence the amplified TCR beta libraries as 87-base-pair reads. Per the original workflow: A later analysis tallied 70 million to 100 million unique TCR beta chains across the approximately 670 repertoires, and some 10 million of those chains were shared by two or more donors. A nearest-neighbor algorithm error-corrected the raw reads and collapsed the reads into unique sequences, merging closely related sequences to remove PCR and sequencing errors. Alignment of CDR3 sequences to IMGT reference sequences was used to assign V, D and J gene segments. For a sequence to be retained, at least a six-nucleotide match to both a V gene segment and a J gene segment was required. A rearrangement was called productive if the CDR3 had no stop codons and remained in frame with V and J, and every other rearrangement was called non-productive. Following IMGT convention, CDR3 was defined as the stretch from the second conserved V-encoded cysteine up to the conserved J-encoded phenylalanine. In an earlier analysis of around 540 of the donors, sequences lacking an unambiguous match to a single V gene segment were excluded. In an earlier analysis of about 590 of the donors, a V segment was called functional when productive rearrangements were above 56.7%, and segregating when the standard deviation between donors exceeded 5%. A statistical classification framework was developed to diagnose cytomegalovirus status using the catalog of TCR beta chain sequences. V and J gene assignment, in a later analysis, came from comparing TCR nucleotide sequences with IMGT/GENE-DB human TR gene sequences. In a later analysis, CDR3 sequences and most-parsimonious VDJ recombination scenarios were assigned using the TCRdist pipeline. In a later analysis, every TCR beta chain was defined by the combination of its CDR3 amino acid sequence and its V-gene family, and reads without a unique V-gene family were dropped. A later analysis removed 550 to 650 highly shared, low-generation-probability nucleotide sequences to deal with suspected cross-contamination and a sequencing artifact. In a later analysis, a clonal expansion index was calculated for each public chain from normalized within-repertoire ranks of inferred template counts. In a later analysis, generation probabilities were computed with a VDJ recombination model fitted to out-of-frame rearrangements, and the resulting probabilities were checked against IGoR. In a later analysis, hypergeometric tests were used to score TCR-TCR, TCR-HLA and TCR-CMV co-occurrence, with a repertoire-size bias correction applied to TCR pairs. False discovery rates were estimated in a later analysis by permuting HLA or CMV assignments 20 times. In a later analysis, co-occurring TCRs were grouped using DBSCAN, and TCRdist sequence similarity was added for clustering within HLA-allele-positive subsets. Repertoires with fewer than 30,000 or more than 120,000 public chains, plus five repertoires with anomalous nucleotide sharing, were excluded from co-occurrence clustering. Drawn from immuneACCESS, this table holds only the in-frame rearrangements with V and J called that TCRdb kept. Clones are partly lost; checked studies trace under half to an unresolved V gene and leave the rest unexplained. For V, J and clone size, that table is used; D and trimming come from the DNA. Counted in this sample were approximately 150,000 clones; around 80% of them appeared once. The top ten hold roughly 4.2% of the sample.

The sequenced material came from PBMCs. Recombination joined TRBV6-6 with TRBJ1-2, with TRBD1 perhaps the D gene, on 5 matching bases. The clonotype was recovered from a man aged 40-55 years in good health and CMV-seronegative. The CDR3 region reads CASRQDGYGYTF. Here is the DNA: TGTGCCAGCAGACAGGACGGCTATGGCTACACCTTC.